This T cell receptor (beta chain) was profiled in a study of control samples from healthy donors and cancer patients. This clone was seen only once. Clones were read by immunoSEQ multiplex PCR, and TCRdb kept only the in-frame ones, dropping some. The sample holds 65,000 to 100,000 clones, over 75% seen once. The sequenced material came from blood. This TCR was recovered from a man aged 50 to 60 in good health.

The CDR3 DNA is TGTGCCAGCAGCTCTACGACAGGGAACATCTACGAGCAGTACTTC. This codes for CASSSTTGNIYEQYF. The V gene is TRBV5-4, the J gene TRBJ2-7, with TRBD1 identical over 7 bases. In germline, CDR1 is SGHNT, CDR2 YYREEE (reference sequence). The CDR3 is made up of 15 amino acids. J gave up 3 bases and V 3 bases, and 9 bases lay outside the gene matches.